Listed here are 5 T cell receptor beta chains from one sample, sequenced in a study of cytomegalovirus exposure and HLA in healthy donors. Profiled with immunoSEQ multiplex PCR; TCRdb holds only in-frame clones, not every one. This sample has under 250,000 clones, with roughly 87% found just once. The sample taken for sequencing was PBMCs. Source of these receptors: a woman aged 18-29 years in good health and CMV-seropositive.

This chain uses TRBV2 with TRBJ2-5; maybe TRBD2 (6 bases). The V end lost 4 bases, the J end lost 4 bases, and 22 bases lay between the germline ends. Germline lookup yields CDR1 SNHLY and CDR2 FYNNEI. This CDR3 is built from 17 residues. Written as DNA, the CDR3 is TGTGCCAGCAGTGGAGGGCCGGGGCGGGACTTTCGAGAGACCCAGTACTTC. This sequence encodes CASSGGPGRDFRETQYF.

This CDR3 reads CASSNDPTGSYEQYF. CDR3 DNA sequence: TGTGCCAGCAGTAACGACCCGACAGGGTCCTACGAGCAGTACTTC. The genes are TRBV28 and TRBJ2-7; 7 bases are a match to TRBD1. CDR1 and CDR2 from the germline V gene are MDHEN and SYDVKM. The CDR3 sequence is 15 residues long. V gave up 5 bases and J gave up 1 base; unmatched junction bases: 8.

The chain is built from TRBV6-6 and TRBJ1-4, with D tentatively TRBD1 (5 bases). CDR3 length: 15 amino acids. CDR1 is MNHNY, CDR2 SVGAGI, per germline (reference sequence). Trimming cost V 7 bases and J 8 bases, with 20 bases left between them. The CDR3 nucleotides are TGTGCCAGCACCCACTTGGACACCCGACGCGAAAAACTGTTTTTT. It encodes CASTHLDTRREKLFF.

Here the CDR3 reads CASSSLGGVNYGYTF. The DNA for the CDR3 is TGTGCCAGCAGCTCCCTAGGGGGGGTTAACTATGGCTACACCTTC. This chain connects TRBV7-8 to TRBJ1-2; maybe TRBD1 (6 bases). The germline CDR1 and CDR2 sequences are SGHVS and FQNEAQ. V was trimmed by 4 bases and J by 1 base, leaving 13 bases between them. The CDR3 length is 15 residues.

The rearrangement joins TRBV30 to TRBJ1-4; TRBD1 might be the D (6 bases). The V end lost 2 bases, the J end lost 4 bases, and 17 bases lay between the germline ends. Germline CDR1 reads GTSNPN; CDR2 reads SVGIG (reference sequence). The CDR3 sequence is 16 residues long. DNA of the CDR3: TGTGCCTGGAGTTGGACAGCCCCTTCGGGTAATGAAAAACTGTTTTTT. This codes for CAWSWTAPSGNEKLFF.